This T cell receptor (beta chain) originates from a study of molecular identifiers for immune sequencing clone quantification. About the research overall: Replicate runs used RNA from approximately 20,000 or 100,000 naive CD8 cells, which was split five ways into aliquots, and four of those aliquots were then sequenced. Broader study findings: It was shown that clones above 20 RNA copies held over 99% of effector molecules, but under 1% in naive cells.

Bulk libraries came from a prior protocol with listed TCR primers. TCRdb re-analysed the PCR reads in MiXCR, keeping a single row per CDR3 protein. The data contain 85,000 to 120,000 distinct CDR3 sequences, about 35% of them singletons. Comments on this clonotype: The antigen remains undetermined.

Source material for naive CD8 libraries was about 20,000 to 1,100,000 sorted cells, with 10%, 30% or 50% RNA. This TCR came from a human donor in good health. Some libraries in this study had Jurkat cell RNA spiked in. Specimen: naive CD8+ T cells from blood, with Jurkat cell RNA spiked in. Subset: FACS-sorted CD8+CD4-CCR7+CD45RA+ naive T cells.

The CDR3 loop is CASSLVGNPYNEQFF. For the CDR3, the DNA is TGTGCCAGCAGCCTCGTGGGGAACCCCTACAATGAGCAGTTCTTC. V is TRBV7-6 and J is TRBJ2-1; no clear D. The CDR3 covers 15 residues. Germline assignment: CDR1 SGHVS and CDR2 FNYEAQ. V shed 5 bases and J shed 2 bases, with 13 bases lying between them.